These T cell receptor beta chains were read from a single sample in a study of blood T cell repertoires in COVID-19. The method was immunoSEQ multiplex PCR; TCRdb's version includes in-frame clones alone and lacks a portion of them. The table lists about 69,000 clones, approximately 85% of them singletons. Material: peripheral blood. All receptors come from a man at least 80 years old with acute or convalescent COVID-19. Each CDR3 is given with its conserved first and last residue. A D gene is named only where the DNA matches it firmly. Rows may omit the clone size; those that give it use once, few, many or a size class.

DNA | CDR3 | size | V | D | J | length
TGTGCCAGCACGGTAGCGGGAGGTTCAGATACGCAGTATTTT | CASTVAGGSDTQYF | . | TRBV6-6 | TRBD2 | TRBJ2-3 | 14
TGTGCCACCAGTGATTCCTCTAGGGGTAATGAAAAACTGTTTTTT | CATSDSSRGNEKLFF | . | TRBV24-1 | . | TRBJ1-4 | 15
TGTGCCTGGAGTGTACTGGTGACTGGAAACACCATATATTTT | CAWSVLVTGNTIYF | . | TRBV30 | . | TRBJ1-3 | 14
TGCGCCAGCAGCTTCTGGACAGGGCCCTACGAGCAGTACTTC | CASSFWTGPYEQYF | few | TRBV5-1 | TRBD1 | TRBJ2-7 | 14
TGCGCCAGCAGCTTGCAGGTTCACCAAGAGACCCAGTACTTC | CASSLQVHQETQYF | . | TRBV5-1 | . | TRBJ2-5 | 14
TGTGCCAGCTCAAGAACAGGGGGAACTGAAGCTTTCTTT | CASSRTGGTEAFF | . | TRBV18 | TRBD1 | TRBJ1-1 | 13
TGTGCCAGCAGTGAAGTAAGGGGTCTAGGGGATGAGCAGTTCTTC | CASSEVRGLGDEQFF | . | TRBV6-1 | . | TRBJ2-1 | 15
TGTGCCAGCCGGGACAGGGGCCATGGCACAGATACGCAGTATTTT | CASRDRGHGTDTQYF | . | TRBV19 | TRBD1 | TRBJ2-3 | 15
TGCAGCGTGGAAAAAGGACTAGCCTCCTCCGAGCAGTACTTC | CSVEKGLASSEQYF | . | TRBV29-1 | TRBD2 | TRBJ2-7 | 14
TGTGCCTGGAGTATTTCGGGACAGGGTAAAACCGGGGAGCTGTTTTTT | CAWSISGQGKTGELFF | . | TRBV30 | TRBD1 | TRBJ2-2 | 16
TGTGCCAGCAGCCAAGATAAGGGAGGGGGGTACGAGCAGTACTTC | CASSQDKGGGYEQYF | few | TRBV4-2 | . | TRBJ2-7 | 15
TGTGCCAGCAGAGAGGGCAGAGAATCAGCCCAGCATTTT | CASREGRESAQHF | . | TRBV6-5 | . | TRBJ1-5 | 13
TGTGCCATCACCGACAGTAAAGTCGGCTACACCTTC | CAITDSKVGYTF | . | TRBV10-3 | . | TRBJ1-2 | 12
TGTGCCAGCAGCCAATGGGACAGGAGTGGAAACATTCAGTACTTC | CASSQWDRSGNIQYF | . | TRBV3-1/TRBV3-2 | TRBD1 | TRBJ2-4 | 15
TGTGCCAGCAGCTTAACGAGTGATAGCAATCAGCCCCAGCATTTT | CASSLTSDSNQPQHF | . | TRBV9 | . | TRBJ1-5 | 15
TGTGCTACAGGGCACACAGATACGCAGTATTTT | CATGHTDTQYF | . | TRBV3-1/TRBV3-2 | . | TRBJ2-3 | 11
TGTGCCAGCAGTGACTCCCTCTCCTACAATGAGCAGTTCTTC | CASSDSLSYNEQFF | once | TRBV2 | . | TRBJ2-1 | 14
TGTGCCAGCAGTAAAACAGGGGGCTACGAGCAGTACTTC | CASSKTGGYEQYF | . | TRBV27 | TRBD1 | TRBJ2-7 | 13
TGCGCCAGCACTCGACTAGGATCCTACAATGAGCAGTTCTTC | CASTRLGSYNEQFF | . | TRBV5-1 | . | TRBJ2-1 | 14
TGTGCCAGCAGCCTCCAGGGACAGGGAACGGGCGAGCAGTACTTC | CASSLQGQGTGEQYF | . | TRBV7-2 | TRBD1 | TRBJ2-7 | 15
TGTGCCAGCAGCAAAGGGAAAGGACAGGGACAGTATTTT | CASSKGKGQGQYF | . | TRBV21-1 | . | TRBJ2-3 | 13
TGTGCCAGTAGTACGACAGGGAGCAATCAGCCCCAGCATTTT | CASSTTGSNQPQHF | . | TRBV19 | TRBD1 | TRBJ1-5 | 14
TGTGCCAGCAGTATCCAGTTGTACTCTGGGGCCAACGTCCTGACTTTC | CASSIQLYSGANVLTF | few | TRBV2 | . | TRBJ2-6 | 16
TGTGCCACCAGTGATGATGGGGGAGGATTCTATGGCTACACCTTC | CATSDDGGGFYGYTF | . | TRBV24-1 | . | TRBJ1-2 | 15
TGCGCCAGCAGCTTCCTGACAGGGGGGCACACTGAAGCTTTCTTT | CASSFLTGGHTEAFF | . | TRBV5-1 | TRBD1 | TRBJ1-1 | 15
TGTGCCAGCAGCGTACAGGGGCGCGGCAATCAGCCCCAGCATTTT | CASSVQGRGNQPQHF | . | TRBV5-5 | TRBD1 | TRBJ1-5 | 15
TGTGCCAGCAGCTTAGCGAGCCCAAACTATCAGCCCCAGCATTTT | CASSLASPNYQPQHF | once | TRBV7-8 | . | TRBJ1-5 | 15
TGTGCCAGCAGTTTCAGGGGATTTAACTATGGCTACACCTTC | CASSFRGFNYGYTF | . | TRBV27 | . | TRBJ1-2 | 14
TGTGCCAGTAGTATCCGGCAGGGATTGGGCACTGAAGCTTTCTTT | CASSIRQGLGTEAFF | . | TRBV19 | . | TRBJ1-1 | 15
TGTGCCAGCAGTCCGAGCGGGCCATGGGGTTATGGCTACACCTTC | CASSPSGPWGYGYTF | . | TRBV3-1/TRBV3-2 | . | TRBJ1-2 | 15
TGTGCCAGCAGTTACCACCCACTCATGAACACTGAAGCTTTCTTT | CASSYHPLMNTEAFF | . | TRBV6-5 | . | TRBJ1-1 | 15